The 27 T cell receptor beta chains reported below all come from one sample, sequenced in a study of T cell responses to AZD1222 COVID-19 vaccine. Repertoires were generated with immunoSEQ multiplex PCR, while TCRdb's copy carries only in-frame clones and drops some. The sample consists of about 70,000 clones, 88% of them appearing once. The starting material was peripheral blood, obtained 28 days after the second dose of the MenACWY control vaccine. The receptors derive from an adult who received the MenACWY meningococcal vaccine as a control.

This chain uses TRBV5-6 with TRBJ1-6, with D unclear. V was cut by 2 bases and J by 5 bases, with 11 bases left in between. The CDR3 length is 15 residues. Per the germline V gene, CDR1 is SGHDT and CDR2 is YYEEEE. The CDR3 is CASSFDTYNNSPLHF. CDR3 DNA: TGTGCCAGCAGCTTCGACACGTATAATAATTCACCCCTCCACTTT.

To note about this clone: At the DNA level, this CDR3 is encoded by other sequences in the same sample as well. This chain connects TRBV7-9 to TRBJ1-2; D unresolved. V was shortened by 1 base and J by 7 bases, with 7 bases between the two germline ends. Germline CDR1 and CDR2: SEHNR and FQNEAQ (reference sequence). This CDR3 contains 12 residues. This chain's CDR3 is CASSLEGSGYTF. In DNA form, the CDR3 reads TGTGCCAGCAGCTTAGAGGGAAGTGGCTACACCTTC.

CDR3 bases: TGCGCCAGCAGCTTTAGTCGGTACAATGAGCAGTTCTTC. Amino acids: CASSFSRYNEQFF. The chain employs TRBV5-1 and TRBJ2-1; D is ambiguous. Trimming left V 2 bases short and J 4 bases short, with 7 bases between. The length of the CDR3 is 13 residues. CDR1 and CDR2 from the germline V gene are SGHRS and YFSETQ. The full variable domain, in which reference TRBV5-1 and TRBJ2-1 provide the parts outside the CDR3, is KAGVTQTPRYLIKTRGQQVTLSCSPISGHRSVSWYQQTPGQGLQFLFEYFSETQRNKGNFPGRFSGRQFSNSRSEMNVSTLELGDSALYLCASSFSRYNEQFFGPGTRLTVL.

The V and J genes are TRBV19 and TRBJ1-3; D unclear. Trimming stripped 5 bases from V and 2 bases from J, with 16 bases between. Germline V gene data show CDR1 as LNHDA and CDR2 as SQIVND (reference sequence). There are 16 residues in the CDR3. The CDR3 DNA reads TGTGCCAGTAGTCATCCGGACGGGCGAGCTGGAAACACCATATATTTT. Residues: CASSHPDGRAGNTIYF.

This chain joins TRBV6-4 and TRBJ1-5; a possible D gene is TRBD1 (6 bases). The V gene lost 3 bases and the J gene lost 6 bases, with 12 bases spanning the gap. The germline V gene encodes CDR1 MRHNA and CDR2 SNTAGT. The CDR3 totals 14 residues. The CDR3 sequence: CASSEQGSGQPQHF. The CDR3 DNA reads TGTGCCAGCAGTGAACAGGGAAGTGGTCAGCCCCAGCATTTT.

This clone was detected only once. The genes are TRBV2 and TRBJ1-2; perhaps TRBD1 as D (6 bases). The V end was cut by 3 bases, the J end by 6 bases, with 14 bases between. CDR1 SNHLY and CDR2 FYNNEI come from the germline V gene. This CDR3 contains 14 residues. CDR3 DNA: TGTGCCAGCAGTGAGATAAGGGGGAATAATGGCTACACCTTC. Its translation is CASSEIRGNNGYTF. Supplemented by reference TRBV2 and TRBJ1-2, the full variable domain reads EPEVTQTPSHQVTQMGQEVILRCVPISNHLYFYWYRQILGQKVEFLVSFYNNEISEKSEIFDDQFSVERPDGSNFTLKIRSTKLEDSAMYFCASSEIRGNNGYTFGSGTRLTVV.

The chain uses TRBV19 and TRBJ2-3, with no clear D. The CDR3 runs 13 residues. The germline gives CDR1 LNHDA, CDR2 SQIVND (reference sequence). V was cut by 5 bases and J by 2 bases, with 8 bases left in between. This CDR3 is CASSARYTDTQYF. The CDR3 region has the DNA TGTGCCAGTAGTGCCCGGTACACAGATACGCAGTATTTT.

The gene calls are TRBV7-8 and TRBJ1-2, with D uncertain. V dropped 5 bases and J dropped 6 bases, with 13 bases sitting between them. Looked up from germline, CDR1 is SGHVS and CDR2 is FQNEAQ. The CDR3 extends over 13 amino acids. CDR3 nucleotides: TGTGCCAGCAGCCCCCGGACGGGTAATGGCTACACCTTC. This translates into CASSPRTGNGYTF.

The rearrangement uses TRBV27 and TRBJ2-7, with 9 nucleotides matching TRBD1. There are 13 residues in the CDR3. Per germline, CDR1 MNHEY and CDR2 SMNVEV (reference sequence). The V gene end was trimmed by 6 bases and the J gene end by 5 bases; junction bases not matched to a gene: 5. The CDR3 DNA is TGTGCCAGCAGGAAGACAGGGGGGGACGAGCAGTACTTC. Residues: CASRKTGGDEQYF.

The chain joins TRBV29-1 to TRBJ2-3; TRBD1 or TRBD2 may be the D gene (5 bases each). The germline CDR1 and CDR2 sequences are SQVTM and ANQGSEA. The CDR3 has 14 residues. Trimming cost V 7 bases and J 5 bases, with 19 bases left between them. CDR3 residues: CSAEPGTGGDTQYF. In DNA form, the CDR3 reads TGCAGCGCTGAGCCCGGGACCGGCGGAGATACGCAGTATTTT.

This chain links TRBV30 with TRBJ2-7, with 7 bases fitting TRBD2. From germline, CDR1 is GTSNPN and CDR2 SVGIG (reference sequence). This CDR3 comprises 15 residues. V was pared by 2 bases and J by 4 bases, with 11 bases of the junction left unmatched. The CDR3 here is CAWSPTFSGGYEQYF. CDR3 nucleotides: TGTGCCTGGAGTCCTACCTTTTCGGGGGGATACGAGCAGTACTTC.

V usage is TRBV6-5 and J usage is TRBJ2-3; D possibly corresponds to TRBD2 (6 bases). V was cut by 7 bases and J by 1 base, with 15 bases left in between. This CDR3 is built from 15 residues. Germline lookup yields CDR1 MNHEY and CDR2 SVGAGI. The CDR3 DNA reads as TGTGCCAGCACCCTCGGAGGGGCGGGCACAGATACGCAGTATTTT. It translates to CASTLGGAGTDTQYF.

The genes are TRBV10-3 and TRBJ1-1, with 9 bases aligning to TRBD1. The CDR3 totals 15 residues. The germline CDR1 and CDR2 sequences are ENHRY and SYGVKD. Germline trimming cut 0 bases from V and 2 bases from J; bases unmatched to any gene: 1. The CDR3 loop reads CAISESDRGNTEAFF. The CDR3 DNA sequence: TGTGCCATCAGTGAGTCGGACAGGGGAAACACTGAAGCTTTCTTT.

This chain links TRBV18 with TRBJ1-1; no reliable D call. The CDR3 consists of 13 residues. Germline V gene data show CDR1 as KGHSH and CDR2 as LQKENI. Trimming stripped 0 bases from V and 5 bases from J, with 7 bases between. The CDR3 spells CASSPPEGTEAFF. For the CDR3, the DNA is TGTGCCAGCTCACCACCGGAGGGAACTGAAGCTTTCTTT.

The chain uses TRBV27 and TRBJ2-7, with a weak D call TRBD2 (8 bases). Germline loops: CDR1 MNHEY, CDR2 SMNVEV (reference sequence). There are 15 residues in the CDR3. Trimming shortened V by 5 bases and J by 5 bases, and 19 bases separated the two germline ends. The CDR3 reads CASSPREGARNEQYF. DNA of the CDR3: TGTGCCAGCAGTCCTCGGGAGGGGGCTAGGAACGAGCAGTACTTC.

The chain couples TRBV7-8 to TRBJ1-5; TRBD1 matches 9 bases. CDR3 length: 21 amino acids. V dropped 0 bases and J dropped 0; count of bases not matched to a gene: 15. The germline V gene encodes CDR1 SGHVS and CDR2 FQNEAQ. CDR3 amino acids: CASSLAPKGTGRGVSNQPQHF. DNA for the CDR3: TGTGCCAGCAGCTTAGCCCCCAAAGGGACAGGGCGGGGTGTTAGCAATCAGCCCCAGCATTTT.

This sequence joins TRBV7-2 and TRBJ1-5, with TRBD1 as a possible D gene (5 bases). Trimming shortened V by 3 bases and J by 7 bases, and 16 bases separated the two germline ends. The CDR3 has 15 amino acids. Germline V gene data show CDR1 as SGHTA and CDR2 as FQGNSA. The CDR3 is CASSLGSTSGQPQHF. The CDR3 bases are TGTGCCAGCAGCTTGGGTTCAACGTCAGGGCAGCCCCAGCATTTT.

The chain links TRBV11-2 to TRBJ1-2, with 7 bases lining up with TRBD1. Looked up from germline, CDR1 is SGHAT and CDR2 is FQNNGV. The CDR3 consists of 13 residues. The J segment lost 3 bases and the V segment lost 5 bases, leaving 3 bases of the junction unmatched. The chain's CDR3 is CASSPGTDYGYTF. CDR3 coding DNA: TGTGCCAGCAGCCCAGGGACAGACTATGGCTACACCTTC.

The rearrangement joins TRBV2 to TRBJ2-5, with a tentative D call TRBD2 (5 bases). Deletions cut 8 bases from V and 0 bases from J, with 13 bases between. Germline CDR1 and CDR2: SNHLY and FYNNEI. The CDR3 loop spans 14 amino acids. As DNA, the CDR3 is TGTGCCAGCGCGGGTCTTGCTGACCAAGAGACCCAGTACTTC. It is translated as CASAGLADQETQYF.

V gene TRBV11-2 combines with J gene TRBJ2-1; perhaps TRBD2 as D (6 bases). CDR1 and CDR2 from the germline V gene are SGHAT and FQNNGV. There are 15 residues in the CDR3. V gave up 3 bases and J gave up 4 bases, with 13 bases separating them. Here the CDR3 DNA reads TGTGCCAGCAGCTTCGGGGGAGTCAGTTACAATGAGCAGTTCTTC. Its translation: CASSFGGVSYNEQFF.

CDR3 loop: CASSPAEEANYGYTF. The CDR3, as DNA: TGCGCCAGCAGCCCGGCGGAGGAAGCTAACTATGGCTACACCTTC. The genes are TRBV5-1 and TRBJ1-2; D not certain. The CDR3 is 15 residues long. Per the germline V gene, CDR1 is SGHRS and CDR2 is YFSETQ. Trimming took 4 bases from V and 0 from J, leaving 13 bases between them.

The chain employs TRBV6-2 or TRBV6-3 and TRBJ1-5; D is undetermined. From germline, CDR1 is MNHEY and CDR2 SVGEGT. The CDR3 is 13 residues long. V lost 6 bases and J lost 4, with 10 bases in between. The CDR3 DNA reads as TGTGCCAGCAGCCTAACCACGAATCAGCCCCAGCATTTT. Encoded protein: CASSLTTNQPQHF.

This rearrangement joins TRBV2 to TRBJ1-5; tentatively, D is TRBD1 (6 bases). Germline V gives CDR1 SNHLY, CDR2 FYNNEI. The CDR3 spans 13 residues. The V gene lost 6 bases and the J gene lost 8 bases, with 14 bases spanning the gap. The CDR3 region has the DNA TGTGCCAGCAGACGGGACACCGCCGAGCCCCAGCATTTT. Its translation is CASRRDTAEPQHF. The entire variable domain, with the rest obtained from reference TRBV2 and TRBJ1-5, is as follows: EPEVTQTPSHQVTQMGQEVILRCVPISNHLYFYWYRQILGQKVEFLVSFYNNEISEKSEIFDDQFSVERPDGSNFTLKIRSTKLEDSAMYFCASRRDTAEPQHFGDGTRLSIL.

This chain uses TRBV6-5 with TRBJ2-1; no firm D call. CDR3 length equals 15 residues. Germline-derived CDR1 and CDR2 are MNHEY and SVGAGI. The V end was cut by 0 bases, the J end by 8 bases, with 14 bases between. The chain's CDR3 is CASSYSGRIRDEQFF. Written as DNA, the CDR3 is TGTGCCAGCAGTTACTCTGGACGGATTAGGGATGAGCAGTTCTTC.

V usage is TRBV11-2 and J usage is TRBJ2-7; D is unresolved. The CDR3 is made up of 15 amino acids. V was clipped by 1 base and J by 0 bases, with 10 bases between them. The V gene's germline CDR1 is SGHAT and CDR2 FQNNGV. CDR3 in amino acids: CASSLGPDLSYEQYF. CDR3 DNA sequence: TGTGCCAGCAGCTTAGGTCCGGATCTCTCCTACGAGCAGTACTTC.

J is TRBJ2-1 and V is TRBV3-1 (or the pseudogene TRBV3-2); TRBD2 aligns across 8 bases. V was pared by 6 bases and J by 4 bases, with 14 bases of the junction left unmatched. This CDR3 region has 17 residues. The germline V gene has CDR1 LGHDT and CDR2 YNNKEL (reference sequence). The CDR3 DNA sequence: TGTGCCAGCAGGGAGTCGGGAGGGCTCGGTAGGTACAATGAGCAGTTCTTC. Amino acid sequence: CASRESGGLGRYNEQFF.

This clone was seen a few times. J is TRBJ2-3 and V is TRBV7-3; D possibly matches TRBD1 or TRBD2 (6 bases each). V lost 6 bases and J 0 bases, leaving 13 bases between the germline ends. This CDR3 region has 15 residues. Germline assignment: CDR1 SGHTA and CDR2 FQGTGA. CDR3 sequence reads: CASRSRGLSTDTQYF. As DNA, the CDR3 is TGTGCCAGCAGAAGCCGGGGGCTGAGCACAGATACGCAGTATTTT.